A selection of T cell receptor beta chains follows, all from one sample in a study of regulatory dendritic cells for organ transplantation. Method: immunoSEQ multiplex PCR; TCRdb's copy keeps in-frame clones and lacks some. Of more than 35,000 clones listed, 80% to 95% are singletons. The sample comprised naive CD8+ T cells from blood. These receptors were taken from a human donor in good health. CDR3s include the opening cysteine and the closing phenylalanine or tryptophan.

CDR3aa: CASSPGTGGLNEKLFF
j_gene: TRBJ1-4
len: 16
v_gene: TRBV7-7

CDR3aa: CASSLETRTSGYNEQFF
j_gene: TRBJ2-1
len: 17
v_gene: TRBV27

CDR3aa: CAWSVGTGDGYTF
j_gene: TRBJ1-2
len: 13
v_gene: TRBV30

CDR3aa: CAMEEGAYNEQFF
j_gene: TRBJ2-1
len: 13
v_gene: TRBV5-4

CDR3aa: CASSYVQGIEQPQHF
j_gene: TRBJ1-5
len: 15
v_gene: TRBV2

CDR3aa: CASSPPNPMNTEAFF
j_gene: TRBJ1-1
len: 15
v_gene: TRBV7-9

CDR3aa: CASSPGTGDNYGYTF
j_gene: TRBJ1-2
len: 15
v_gene: TRBV4-3

CDR3aa: CASSAPGTAKNIQYF
j_gene: TRBJ2-4
len: 15
v_gene: TRBV7-9

CDR3aa: CASNLLAGSSYEQYF
j_gene: TRBJ2-7
len: 15
v_gene: TRBV7-8

CDR3aa: CASSIGGGTGELFF
j_gene: TRBJ2-2
len: 14
v_gene: TRBV19

CDR3aa: CASSHTRQAINNEQFF
j_gene: TRBJ2-1
len: 16
v_gene: TRBV11-1

CDR3aa: CASSGQGYEQYF
j_gene: TRBJ2-7
len: 12
v_gene: TRBV27

CDR3aa: CASSVVQGGGTDTQYF
j_gene: TRBJ2-3
len: 16
v_gene: TRBV7-9

CDR3aa: CASSLDGEETQYF
j_gene: TRBJ2-5
len: 13
v_gene: TRBV5-4

CDR3aa: CASSPGRHTEAFF
j_gene: TRBJ1-1
len: 13
v_gene: TRBV28

CDR3aa: CASSQDPGGSGNTIYF
j_gene: TRBJ1-3
len: 16
v_gene: TRBV4-3

CDR3aa: CASSQPGGTGYFVGTDTQYF
j_gene: TRBJ2-3
len: 20
v_gene: TRBV4-1

CDR3aa: CASTQGSGYNEQFF
j_gene: TRBJ2-1
len: 14
v_gene: TRBV9

CDR3aa: CASGALSHPLTGELFF
j_gene: TRBJ2-2
len: 16
v_gene: TRBV9

CDR3aa: CASSDGTAASYEQYF
j_gene: TRBJ2-7
len: 15
v_gene: TRBV25-1

CDR3aa: CASSLGTTGDYGYTF
j_gene: TRBJ1-2
len: 15
v_gene: TRBV7-9

CDR3aa: CASSDLKDSPEKLFF
j_gene: TRBJ1-4
len: 15
v_gene: TRBV28

CDR3aa: CASSLEQGMGQYEQYF
j_gene: TRBJ2-7
len: 16
v_gene: TRBV11-2

CDR3aa: CASSFLAGDQYF
j_gene: TRBJ2-7
len: 12
v_gene: TRBV7-9

CDR3aa: CASRDQGAGGEKLFF
j_gene: TRBJ1-4
len: 15
v_gene: TRBV28

CDR3aa: CASSVQSGGATNEKLFF
j_gene: TRBJ1-4
len: 17
v_gene: TRBV9

CDR3aa: CASSWWESSYNEQFF
j_gene: TRBJ2-1
len: 15
v_gene: TRBV11-2

CDR3aa: CASSVAGGLGTDTQYF
j_gene: TRBJ2-3
len: 16
v_gene: TRBV9

CDR3aa: CASSSGQVGYTF
j_gene: TRBJ1-2
len: 12
v_gene: TRBV28

CDR3aa: CASSLGGRVGTGELFF
j_gene: TRBJ2-2
len: 16
v_gene: TRBV4-1

CDR3aa: CASSAPDSYEQYF
j_gene: TRBJ2-7
len: 13
v_gene: TRBV2

CDR3aa: CASSPPGLYYGYTF
j_gene: TRBJ1-2
len: 14
v_gene: TRBV5-6

CDR3aa: CASSQPQGGDTQYF
j_gene: TRBJ2-3
len: 14
v_gene: TRBV4-3

CDR3aa: CASSVGAGVGYTF
j_gene: TRBJ1-2
len: 13
v_gene: TRBV9